These 19 T cell receptor beta chains were sequenced from one sample in a study of cytomegalovirus exposure and HLA in healthy donors. 60 Vbeta and 13 Jbeta primers were used in PCR. Data came from immunoSEQ multiplex PCR; TCRdb stores just in-frame clones and leaves some out. The sample contains approximately 160,000 clones, about 73% of which appear only once. The source material was PBMCs. The receptors were sampled from a woman aged 45-59 years in good health and CMV-seropositive.

This clone showed up just once. This sequence joins TRBV30 and TRBJ1-5, with TRBD1 matching over 10 bases. The germline V gene has CDR1 GTSNPN and CDR2 SVGIG (reference sequence). J gave up 6 bases and V 1 base, and 6 bases lay outside the gene matches. This CDR3 has 15 residues. The chain's CDR3 is CAWSAQTGGIQPQHF. CDR3 nucleotides: TGTGCCTGGAGTGCACAGACAGGGGGCATTCAGCCCCAGCATTTT.

This chain links TRBV7-8 with TRBJ1-5; TRBD1 matches at 7 bases. Germline lookup yields CDR1 SGHVS and CDR2 FQNEAQ. With 1 base clipped from V and 1 base from J, the junction kept 4 bases outside the gene matches. CDR3 length: 16 residues. This CDR3 is CASSLGAGGSNQPQHF. DNA of the CDR3: TGTGCCAGCAGCTTAGGCGCAGGGGGGAGCAATCAGCCCCAGCATTTT.

The V gene is TRBV5-4, the J gene TRBJ2-2, with TRBD2 as a possible D gene (7 bases). Germline loops: CDR1 SGHNT, CDR2 YYREEE (reference sequence). V lost 2 bases and J 0 bases, leaving 17 bases between the germline ends. CDR3 length: 18 residues. The chain's CDR3 is CASSLGIRGGPNTGELFF. DNA of the CDR3: TGTGCCAGCAGCTTAGGAATAAGGGGGGGCCCGAACACCGGGGAGCTGTTTTTT.

J is TRBJ1-5 and V is TRBV19; D may be TRBD1 (6 bases). V was cut by 3 bases and J by 2 bases, with 8 bases left in between. The CDR3 has 14 amino acids. The germline gives CDR1 LNHDA, CDR2 SQIVND (reference sequence). CDR3 bases: TGTGCCAGTAGTATCTACAGGGGCAATCAGCCCCAGCATTTT. Encoded protein: CASSIYRGNQPQHF.

The chain combines TRBV19 with TRBJ1-1; D is ambiguous. Germline-derived CDR1 and CDR2 are LNHDA and SQIVND (reference sequence). Trimming took 7 bases from V and 3 from J, leaving 12 bases between them. CDR3 length equals 13 residues. DNA for the CDR3: TGTGCCAGTAACCCCAAGCCGCACACTGAAGCTTTCTTT. It yields the protein CASNPKPHTEAFF.

The V and J genes are TRBV9 and TRBJ2-3, with unresolved D. CDR1 SGDLS and CDR2 YYNGEE come from the germline V gene. V shed 3 bases and J shed 5 bases, with 7 bases lying between them. The CDR3 has 12 amino acids. The CDR3 protein is CASSAQLDTQYF. The CDR3 DNA sequence: TGTGCCAGCAGCGCCCAGTTAGATACGCAGTATTTT.

The rearrangement uses TRBV30 and TRBJ2-7; D gene unclear. V lost 0 bases to trimming and J lost 1 base, with 16 bases between them. Germline lookup yields CDR1 GTSNPN and CDR2 SVGIG (reference sequence). CDR3 length: 16 residues. Here the CDR3 reads CAWSVDGPLRSYEQYF. DNA of the CDR3: TGTGCCTGGAGTGTAGATGGGCCCCTGAGATCCTACGAGCAGTACTTC.

J is TRBJ2-5 and V is TRBV29-1; D perhaps matches TRBD1 (6 bases). V dropped 6 bases and J dropped 4 bases, with 18 bases sitting between them. This CDR3 is built from 14 residues. The germline V gene has CDR1 SQVTM and CDR2 ANQGSEA. CDR3 sequence (DNA): TGCAGCGTCCCAAAACAGGGTTGGGGAGAGACCCAGTACTTC. Translating it yields CSVPKQGWGETQYF.

V gene TRBV6-6 combines with J gene TRBJ2-6; 8 nucleotides line up with TRBD2. This CDR3 spans 15 amino acids. V lost 7 bases to trimming and J lost 10 bases; unmatched junction nucleotides: 12. CDR1 and CDR2 from the germline V gene are MNHNY and SVGAGI (reference sequence). Written as DNA, the CDR3 is TGTGCCAGCACCCTACTCGGGAGGGGCCCTAACGTCCTGACTTTC. Protein product: CASTLLGRGPNVLTF.

The CDR3 sequence is CASSLQGPLLTGANVLTF. In nucleotides, the CDR3 is TGTGCCAGCAGCTTACAGGGGCCCCTCCTGACTGGGGCCAACGTCCTGACTTTC. This rearrangement joins TRBV7-3 to TRBJ2-6; the D gene is possibly TRBD1 (6 bases). The CDR3 totals 18 residues. CDR1 and CDR2 (germline): SGHTA, FQGTGA. V was cut by 2 bases and J by 2 bases, with 16 bases left in between.

This rearrangement joins TRBV6-5 to TRBJ2-7, with 11 bases lining up with TRBD2. With V trimmed by 0 bases and J by 2 bases, 3 bases remained unmatched. Per the germline V gene, CDR1 is MNHEY and CDR2 is SVGAGI. The CDR3 runs to 16 residues. As DNA, the CDR3 is TGTGCCAGCAGTTACTCGCTTAGCGGGGGGGCCTACGAGCAGTACTTC. Protein product: CASSYSLSGGAYEQYF.

This chain uses TRBV6-1 with TRBJ2-7; 7 bases line up with TRBD1. Germline V gene sequence: CDR1 MNHNS, CDR2 SASEGT. This CDR3 region has 14 residues. Germline trimming cut 6 bases from V and 4 bases from J; bases unmatched to any gene: 9. The DNA for the CDR3 is TGTGCCAGCAGAAGAGGGGGCGAGGGGTACGAGCAGTACTTC. As protein: CASRRGGEGYEQYF.

This chain joins TRBV7-9 and TRBJ1-1; TRBD1 might be the D (5 bases). The ends were cut back, 2 bases at V and 6 bases at J, with 10 bases in the middle. The CDR3 spans 13 residues. Germline V CDR1 and CDR2: SEHNR, FQNEAQ (reference sequence). The CDR3 nucleotides read TGTGCCAGCAGCTTAAAGTGGGGGGCTGAAGCTTTCTTT. Its protein product is CASSLKWGAEAFF.

The genes are TRBV27 and TRBJ1-5; TRBD1 agrees at 7 bases. The CDR3 is 14 amino acids. The trim removed 5 bases at V and 2 bases at J, leaving 3 bases unmatched. From germline, CDR1 is MNHEY and CDR2 SMNVEV (reference sequence). CDR3 DNA sequence: TGTGCCAGCAGTCGTACAGGGGGCAATCAGCCCCAGCATTTT. Its translation is CASSRTGGNQPQHF.

A few counts support this clone. The chain recombines TRBV2 with TRBJ2-7; 7 bases are shared with TRBD1. Germline assignment: CDR1 SNHLY and CDR2 FYNNEI. This CDR3 is 12 amino acids long. V shed 7 bases and J 3 bases; nucleotides not matched to a gene: 3. CDR3 protein: CASKTGNYEQYF. The DNA for the CDR3 is TGTGCCAGCAAGACAGGGAACTACGAGCAGTACTTC.

This chain joins TRBV2 and TRBJ2-1; tentatively, D is TRBD1 (6 bases). The CDR3 sequence is 14 residues long. Germline V gene lookup returns CDR1 SNHLY and CDR2 FYNNEI. V lost 4 bases and J 5 bases, leaving 12 bases between the germline ends. This chain's CDR3 is CASSAGVGHNEQFF. CDR3 in DNA: TGTGCCAGCAGTGCAGGGGTGGGGCACAATGAGCAGTTCTTC.

This chain joins TRBV11-3 and TRBJ2-1; D call uncertain. Germline-derived CDR1 and CDR2 are SGHNT and YENEEA. CDR3 length: 13 residues. The V gene lost 6 bases and the J gene lost 9 bases, with 15 bases spanning the gap. The CDR3 sequence is CASSVALEGEQFF. The CDR3 coding sequence is TGTGCCAGCAGTGTAGCTCTTGAAGGTGAGCAGTTCTTC.

The V and J genes are TRBV29-1 and TRBJ2-1, with 9 bases that match TRBD2. Trimming removed 3 bases from V and 4 bases from J; junction bases left unmatched: 7. CDR1 and CDR2 from the germline V gene are SQVTM and ANQGSEA. The CDR3 covers 15 residues. The CDR3 sequence is CSVEGIAGVYNEQFF. As DNA, the CDR3 is TGCAGCGTTGAGGGGATAGCGGGGGTATACAATGAGCAGTTCTTC.

The gene calls are TRBV7-3 and TRBJ2-1; 7 bases agree with TRBD1. After removal of 5 bases from V and 8 bases from J, the junction contained 3 bases not matched to a gene. Germline assignment: CDR1 SGHTA and CDR2 FQGTGA. The CDR3 runs 12 residues. The CDR3 nucleotides read TGTGCCAGCAGCCCACAGGGGCATGAGCAGTTCTTC. Translated, it gives CASSPQGHEQFF.